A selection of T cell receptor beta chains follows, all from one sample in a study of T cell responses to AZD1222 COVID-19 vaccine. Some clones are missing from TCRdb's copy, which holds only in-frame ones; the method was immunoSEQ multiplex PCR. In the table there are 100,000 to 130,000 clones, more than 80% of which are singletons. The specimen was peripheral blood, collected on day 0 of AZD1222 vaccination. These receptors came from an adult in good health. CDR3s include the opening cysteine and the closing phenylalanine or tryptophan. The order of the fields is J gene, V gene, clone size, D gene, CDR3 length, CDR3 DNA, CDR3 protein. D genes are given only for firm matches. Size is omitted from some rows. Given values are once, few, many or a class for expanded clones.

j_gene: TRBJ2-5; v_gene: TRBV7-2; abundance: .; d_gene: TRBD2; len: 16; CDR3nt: TGTGCCAGCAGCTCCGGACTAGCGGGAGGGAACCGGGCCCAGTACTTC; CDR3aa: CASSSGLAGGNRAQYF
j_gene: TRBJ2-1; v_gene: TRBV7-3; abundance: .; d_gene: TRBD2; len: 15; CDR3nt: TGTGCCAGCAGCTTGTTTAGCGGGAGTGGAAATGAGCAGTTCTTC; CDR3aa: CASSLFSGSGNEQFF
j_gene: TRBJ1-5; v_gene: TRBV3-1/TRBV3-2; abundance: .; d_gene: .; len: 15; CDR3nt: TGTGCCAGCAGCCAGTGGGCAGGGGACAATCAGCCCCAGCATTTT; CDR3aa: CASSQWAGDNQPQHF
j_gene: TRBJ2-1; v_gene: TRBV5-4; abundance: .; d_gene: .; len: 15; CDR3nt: TGTGCCAGCAGCGGGACTTTAAACTCCTACAATGAGCAGTTCTTC; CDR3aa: CASSGTLNSYNEQFF
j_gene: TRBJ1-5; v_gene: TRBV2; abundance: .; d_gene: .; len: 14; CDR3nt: TGTGCCAGCTCGAACCGGGCCGGCAATCAGCCCCAGCATTTT; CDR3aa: CASSNRAGNQPQHF
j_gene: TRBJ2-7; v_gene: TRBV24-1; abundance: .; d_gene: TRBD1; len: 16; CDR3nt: TGTGCCACCAGTGAGGACGGGACAGGGTCCCTCTACGAGCAGTACTTC; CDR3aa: CATSEDGTGSLYEQYF
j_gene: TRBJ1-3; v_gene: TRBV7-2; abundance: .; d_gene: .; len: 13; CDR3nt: TGTGCCAGCTCCGGGACGGTTGGAAACACCATATATTTT; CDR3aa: CASSGTVGNTIYF
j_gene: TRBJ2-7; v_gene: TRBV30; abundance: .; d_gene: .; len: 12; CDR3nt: TGTGCCTGGAAGGCCTCCTCCTACGAGCAGTACTTC; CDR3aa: CAWKASSYEQYF
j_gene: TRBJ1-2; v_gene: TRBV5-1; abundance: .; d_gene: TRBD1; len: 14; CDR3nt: TGCGCCAGCAGCCTCCGTACAGGGGACTATGGCTACACCTTC; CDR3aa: CASSLRTGDYGYTF
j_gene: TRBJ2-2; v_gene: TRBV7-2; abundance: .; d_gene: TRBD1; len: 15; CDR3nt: TGTGCCAGCAGCTTAAAGACAGGGGGCACCGGGGAGCTGTTTTTT; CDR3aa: CASSLKTGGTGELFF
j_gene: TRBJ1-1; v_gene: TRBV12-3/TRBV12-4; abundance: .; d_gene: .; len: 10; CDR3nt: TGTGCCAGCACCGGGACTGAAGCTTTCTTT; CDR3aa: CASTGTEAFF
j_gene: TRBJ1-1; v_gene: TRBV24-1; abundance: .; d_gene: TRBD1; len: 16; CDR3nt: TGTGCCACCAGTGCCCCGCCGGGACAGGGGGGCACTGAAGCTTTCTTT; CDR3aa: CATSAPPGQGGTEAFF
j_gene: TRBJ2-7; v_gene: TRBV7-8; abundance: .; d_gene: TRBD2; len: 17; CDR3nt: TGTGCCAGCAGCTCCCTGGCTAGCGGTGGTTTCTCCTACGAGCAGTACTTC; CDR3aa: CASSSLASGGFSYEQYF
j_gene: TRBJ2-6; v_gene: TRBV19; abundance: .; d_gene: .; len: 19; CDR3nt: TGTGCCAGTAGTATTCCGACAGCCCATACCCTTTCTGGGGCCAACGTCCTGACTTTC; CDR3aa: CASSIPTAHTLSGANVLTF
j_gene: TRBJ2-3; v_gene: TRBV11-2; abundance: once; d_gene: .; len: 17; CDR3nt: TGTGCCAGCAGCTTAGGAGGGGGTGGGAGCTACACAGATACGCAGTATTTT; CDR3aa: CASSLGGGGSYTDTQYF
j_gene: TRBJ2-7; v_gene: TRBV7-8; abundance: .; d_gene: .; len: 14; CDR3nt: TGTGCCAGCAGCTTTCTGGGCGGTTCCTACGAGCAGTACTTC; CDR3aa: CASSFLGGSYEQYF
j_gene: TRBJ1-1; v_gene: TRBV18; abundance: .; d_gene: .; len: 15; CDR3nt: TGTGCCAGCTCACCCGGCCTCTTGGGGAACACTGAAGCTTTCTTT; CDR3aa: CASSPGLLGNTEAFF
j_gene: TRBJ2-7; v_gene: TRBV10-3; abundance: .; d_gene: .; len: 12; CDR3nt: TGTGCCATCAGACCGGGAGAACAGGAGCAGTACTTC; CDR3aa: CAIRPGEQEQYF
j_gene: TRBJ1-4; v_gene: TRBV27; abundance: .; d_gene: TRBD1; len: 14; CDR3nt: TGTGCCAGCGGAATGTCGGACAGGCGAGAAAAACTGTTTTTT; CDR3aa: CASGMSDRREKLFF
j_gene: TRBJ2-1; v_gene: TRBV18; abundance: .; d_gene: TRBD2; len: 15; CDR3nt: TGTGCCAGCACCGGGGGACTAGCGTCTTACAATGAGCAGTTCTTC; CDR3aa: CASTGGLASYNEQFF
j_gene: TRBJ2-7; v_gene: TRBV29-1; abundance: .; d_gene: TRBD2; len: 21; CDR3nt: TGCAGCGGCGAAGGTCGGTATTTGACTAGCGGGAACCGGTGGGGCTCCTACGAGCAGTACTTC; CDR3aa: CSGEGRYLTSGNRWGSYEQYF
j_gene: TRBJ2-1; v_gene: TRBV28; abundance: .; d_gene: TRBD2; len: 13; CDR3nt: TGTGCCAGCGTAGCGGGACATTACAATGAGCAGTTCTTC; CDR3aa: CASVAGHYNEQFF
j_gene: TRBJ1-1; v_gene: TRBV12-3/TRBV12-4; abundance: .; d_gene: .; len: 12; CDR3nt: TGTGCCAGCAGTTTGATTTCCTTATCAGCTTTCTTT; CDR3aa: CASSLISLSAFF
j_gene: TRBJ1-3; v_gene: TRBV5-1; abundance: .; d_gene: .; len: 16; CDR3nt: TGCGCCAGCAGCCCGGTCGGCTCTAGCTCTGGAAACACCATATATTTT; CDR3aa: CASSPVGSSSGNTIYF
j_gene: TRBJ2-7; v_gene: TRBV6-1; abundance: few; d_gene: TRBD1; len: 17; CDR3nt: TGTGCCAGCAGTGCTACAGGGGGCCCTGGCGGGAGCGCCGAGCAGTACTTC; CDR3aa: CASSATGGPGGSAEQYF
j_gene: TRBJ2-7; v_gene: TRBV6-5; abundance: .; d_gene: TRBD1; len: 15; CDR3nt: TGTGCCAGCAGTCTCCGGGACAGGGAGTTGAACGAGCAGTACTTC; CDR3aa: CASSLRDRELNEQYF
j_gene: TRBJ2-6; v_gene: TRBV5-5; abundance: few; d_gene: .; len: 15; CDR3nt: TGTGCCAGCAGCTTGGCTCAGACCGGGGCCAACGTCCTGACTTTC; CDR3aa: CASSLAQTGANVLTF
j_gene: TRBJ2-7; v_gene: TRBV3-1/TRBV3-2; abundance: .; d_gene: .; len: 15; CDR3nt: TGTGCCAGCAGATACCGGGACGGCCAATCCTACGAGCAGTACTTC; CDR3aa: CASRYRDGQSYEQYF
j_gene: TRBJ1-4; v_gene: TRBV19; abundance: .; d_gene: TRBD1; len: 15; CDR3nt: TGTGCCACCACGACAGGGGGAACTGCTAATGAAAAACTGTTTTTT; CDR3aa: CATTTGGTANEKLFF
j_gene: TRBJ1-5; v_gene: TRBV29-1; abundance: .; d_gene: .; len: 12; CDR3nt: TGCAGCGTCGCAGGGGTAGATCAGCCCCAGCATTTT; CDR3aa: CSVAGVDQPQHF
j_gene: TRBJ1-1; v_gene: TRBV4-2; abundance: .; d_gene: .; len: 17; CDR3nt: TGTGCCAGCAGCCAAGATCTGGCCGGAGGGGTTAACACTGAAGCTTTCTTT; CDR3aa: CASSQDLAGGVNTEAFF
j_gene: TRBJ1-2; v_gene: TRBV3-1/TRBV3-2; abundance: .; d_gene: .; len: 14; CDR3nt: TGTGCCAGCAGCCAACAGGTAGCCTCTACTGGCTACACCTTC; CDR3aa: CASSQQVASTGYTF
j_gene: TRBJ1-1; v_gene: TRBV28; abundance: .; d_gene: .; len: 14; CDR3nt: TGTGCCAGCAGTTTAGTGTCAGGCTACTCTGAAGCTTTCTTT; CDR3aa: CASSLVSGYSEAFF
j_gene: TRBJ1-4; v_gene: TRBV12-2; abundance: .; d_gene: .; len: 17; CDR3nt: TGTGCGCACCATCCACGGGACAGGGAATTGTCTAATGAAAAACTGTTTTTT; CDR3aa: CAHHPRDRELSNEKLFF
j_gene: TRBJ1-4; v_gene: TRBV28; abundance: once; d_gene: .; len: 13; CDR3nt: TGTGCCAGCACAGGGGTGGCTAATGAAAAACTGTTTTTT; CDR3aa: CASTGVANEKLFF
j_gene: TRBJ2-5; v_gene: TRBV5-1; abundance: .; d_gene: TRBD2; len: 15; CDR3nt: TGCGCCAGCAGCATACTAGCGGGAGGGCAAGAGACCCAGTACTTC; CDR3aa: CASSILAGGQETQYF
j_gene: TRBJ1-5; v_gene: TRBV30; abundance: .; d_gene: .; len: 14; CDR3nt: TGTGCCTGGAGTGTCGGCAGCACCAATCAGCCCCAGCATTTT; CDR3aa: CAWSVGSTNQPQHF
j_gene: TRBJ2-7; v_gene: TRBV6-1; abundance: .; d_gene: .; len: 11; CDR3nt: TGTGCCAGCAGTGATATCTACGAGCAGTACTTC; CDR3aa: CASSDIYEQYF
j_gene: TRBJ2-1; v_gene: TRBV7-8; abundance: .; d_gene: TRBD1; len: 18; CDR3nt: TGTGCCAGCAGCTTAAGGAGGAGGAGGACAGGGGTGAACAATGAGCAGTTCTTC; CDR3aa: CASSLRRRRTGVNNEQFF
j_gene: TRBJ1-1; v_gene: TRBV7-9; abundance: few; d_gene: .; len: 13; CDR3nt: TGTGCCAGCAGCTTAGAACAGAACACTGAAGCTTTCTTT; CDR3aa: CASSLEQNTEAFF
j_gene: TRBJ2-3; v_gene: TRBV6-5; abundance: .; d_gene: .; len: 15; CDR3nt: TGTGCCAGCAGTTACTCTAGCGGAAACACAGATACGCAGTATTTT; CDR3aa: CASSYSSGNTDTQYF
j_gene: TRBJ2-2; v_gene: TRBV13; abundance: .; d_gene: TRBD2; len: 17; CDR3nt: TGTGCCAGCAGCCCGGGACTAGCGGGAGCCCCTACCTGGGAGCTGTTTTTT; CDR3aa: CASSPGLAGAPTWELFF
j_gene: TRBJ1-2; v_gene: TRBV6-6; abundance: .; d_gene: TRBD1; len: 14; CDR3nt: TGTGCCAGCAGTTGGGACAGGGGTAACTATGGCTACACCTTC; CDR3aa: CASSWDRGNYGYTF
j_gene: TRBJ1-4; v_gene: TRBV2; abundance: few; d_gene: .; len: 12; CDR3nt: TGTGCCAGCACGGGGAGTTTTGAAAAACTGTTTTTT; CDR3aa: CASTGSFEKLFF
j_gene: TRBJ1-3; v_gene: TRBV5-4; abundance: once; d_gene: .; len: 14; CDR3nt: TGTGCCAGCAGCTCCCTCAGCTCTGGAAACACCATATATTTT; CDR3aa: CASSSLSSGNTIYF
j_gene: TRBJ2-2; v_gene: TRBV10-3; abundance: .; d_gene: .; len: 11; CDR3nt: TGTGCCATCAGTGAAGGGGTGGGGCTGTTTTTT; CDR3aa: CAISEGVGLFF
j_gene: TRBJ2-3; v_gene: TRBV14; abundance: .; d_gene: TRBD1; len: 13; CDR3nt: TGTGCCAGCACCCGACAGGGGGCAGATACGCAGTATTTT; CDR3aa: CASTRQGADTQYF
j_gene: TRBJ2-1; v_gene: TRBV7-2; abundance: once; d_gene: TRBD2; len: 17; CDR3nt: TGTGCCAGCAGCTATAGAAGCGGGAGAACAACCGACAATGAGCAGTTCTTC; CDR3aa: CASSYRSGRTTDNEQFF
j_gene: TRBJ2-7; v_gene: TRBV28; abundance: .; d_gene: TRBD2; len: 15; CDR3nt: TGTGCCAGCAGGACCGGGACTACCATACCCTACGAGCAGTACTTC; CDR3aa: CASRTGTTIPYEQYF
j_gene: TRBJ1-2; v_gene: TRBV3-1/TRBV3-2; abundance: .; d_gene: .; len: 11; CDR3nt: TGTGCCAGCAGGCCCGACTATGGCTACACCTTC; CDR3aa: CASRPDYGYTF
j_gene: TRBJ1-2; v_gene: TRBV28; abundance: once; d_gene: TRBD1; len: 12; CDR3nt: TGTGCCAGCAGTTTACCAGGGGGGCGCTACACCTTC; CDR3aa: CASSLPGGRYTF
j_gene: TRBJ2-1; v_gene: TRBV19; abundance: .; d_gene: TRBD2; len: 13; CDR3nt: TGTGCCAGTAGTAGCGGGAGGGACGGTGAGCAGTTCTTC; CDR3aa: CASSSGRDGEQFF
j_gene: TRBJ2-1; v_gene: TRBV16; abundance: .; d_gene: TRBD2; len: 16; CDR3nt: TGTGCCAGCAGCGGGACTAGCGGGAGCTCCTACAATGAGCAGTTCTTC; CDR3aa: CASSGTSGSSYNEQFF
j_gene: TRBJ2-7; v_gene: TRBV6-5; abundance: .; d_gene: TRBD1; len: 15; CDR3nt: TGTGCCAGCAGCCAGGACAGGCGATGGGCCTACGAGCAGTACTTC; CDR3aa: CASSQDRRWAYEQYF
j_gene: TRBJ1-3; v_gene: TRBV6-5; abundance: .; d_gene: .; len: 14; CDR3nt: TGTGCCAGCACCCCACCGGGCTCTGGAAACACCATATATTTT; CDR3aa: CASTPPGSGNTIYF